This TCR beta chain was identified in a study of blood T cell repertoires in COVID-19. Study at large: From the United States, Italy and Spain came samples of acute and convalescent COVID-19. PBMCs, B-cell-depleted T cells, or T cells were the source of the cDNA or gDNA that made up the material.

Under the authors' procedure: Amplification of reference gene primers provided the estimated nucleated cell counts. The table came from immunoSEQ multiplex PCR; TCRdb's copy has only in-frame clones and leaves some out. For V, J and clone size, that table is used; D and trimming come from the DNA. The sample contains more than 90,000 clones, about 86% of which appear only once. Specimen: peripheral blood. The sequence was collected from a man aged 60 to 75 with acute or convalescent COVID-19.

The DNA of the CDR3 is TGCGCCAGCAGCTTGGGACAGCCATCGAGCACAGATACGCAGTATTTT. Amino acid sequence: CASSLGQPSSTDTQYF. The chain recombines TRBV5-1 with TRBJ2-3, with D maybe TRBD1 (5 bases). V was cut by 0 bases and J by 0 bases, with 11 bases left in between. The CDR3 has 16 residues. CDR1 SGHRS and CDR2 YFSETQ come from the germline V gene.